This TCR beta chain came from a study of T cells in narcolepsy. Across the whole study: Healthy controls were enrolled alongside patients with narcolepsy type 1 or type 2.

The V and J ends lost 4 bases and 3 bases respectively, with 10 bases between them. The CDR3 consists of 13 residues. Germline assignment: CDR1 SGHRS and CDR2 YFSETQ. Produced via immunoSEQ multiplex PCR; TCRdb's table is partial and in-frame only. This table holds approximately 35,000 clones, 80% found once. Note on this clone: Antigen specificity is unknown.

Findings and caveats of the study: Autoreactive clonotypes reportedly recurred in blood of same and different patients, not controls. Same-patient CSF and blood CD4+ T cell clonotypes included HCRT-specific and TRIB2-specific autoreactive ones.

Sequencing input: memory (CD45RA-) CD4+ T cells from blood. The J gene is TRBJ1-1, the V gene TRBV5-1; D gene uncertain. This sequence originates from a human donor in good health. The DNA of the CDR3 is TGCGCCAGCAGCCATTCGGCGTACACTGAAGCTTTCTTT. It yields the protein CASSHSAYTEAFF.